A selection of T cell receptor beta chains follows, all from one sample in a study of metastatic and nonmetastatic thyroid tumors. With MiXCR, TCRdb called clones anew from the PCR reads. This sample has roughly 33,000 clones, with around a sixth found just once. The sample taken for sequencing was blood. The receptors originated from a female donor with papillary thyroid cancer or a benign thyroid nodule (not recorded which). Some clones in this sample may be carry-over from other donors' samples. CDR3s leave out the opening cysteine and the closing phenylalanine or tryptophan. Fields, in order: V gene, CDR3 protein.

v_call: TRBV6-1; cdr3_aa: ASTHSGANVLT
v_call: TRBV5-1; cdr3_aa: ASSLGGGTEAF
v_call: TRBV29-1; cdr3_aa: SVGDSGETQY
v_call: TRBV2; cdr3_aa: ASTVARGTYEQY
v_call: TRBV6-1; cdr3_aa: ASSRGQGNQPQH
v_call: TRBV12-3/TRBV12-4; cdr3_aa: ASSATHRGSSYEQY
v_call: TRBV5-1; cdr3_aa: ASSLGTSGRAIETQY
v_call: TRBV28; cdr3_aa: ASSLLLAGALKSYEQY
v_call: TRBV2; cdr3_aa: ASRDRDWVRTDTQY
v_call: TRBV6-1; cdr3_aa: ASRTGISTDTQY
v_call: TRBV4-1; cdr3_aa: ASSQGGTPYEQY
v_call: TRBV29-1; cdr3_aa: SAGTGGEQY
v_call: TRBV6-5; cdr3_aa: ASSYREGTEAF
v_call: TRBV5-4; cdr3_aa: ASSFSGGGAF
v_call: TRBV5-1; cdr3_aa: ASSLGLLGDYGYT
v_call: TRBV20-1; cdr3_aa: SASARAGTYEQY
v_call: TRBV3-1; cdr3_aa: ASSRTTQGGQY
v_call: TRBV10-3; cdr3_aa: AISETGGRDYNSPLH
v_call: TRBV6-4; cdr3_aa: ASSDSLAGGDTQY
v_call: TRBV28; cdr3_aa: ASSAGGRSTDTQY
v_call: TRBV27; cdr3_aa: ASSKGQTQY
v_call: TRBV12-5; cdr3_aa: ASGLGLGQGAHNEQF
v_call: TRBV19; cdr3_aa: ASSVTGVSYEHY
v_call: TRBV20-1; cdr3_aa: SARVPRGNTEAF
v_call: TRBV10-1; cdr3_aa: ASSESRTNSPLH
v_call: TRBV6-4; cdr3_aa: ASSLADGSYNEQF
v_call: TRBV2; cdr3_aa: ASKTGTGVSQPQH
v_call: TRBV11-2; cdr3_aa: ASSQQGANYGYT
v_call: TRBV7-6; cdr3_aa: ASSSTGATADTQY
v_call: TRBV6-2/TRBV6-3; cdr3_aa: ASLSRDGYNEQF
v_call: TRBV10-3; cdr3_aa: TISESNSYNEQF
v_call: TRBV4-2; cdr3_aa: ASSQGAGGVDEQF
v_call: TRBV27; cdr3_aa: ASSLMGNQPQH
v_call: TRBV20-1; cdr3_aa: SASLQGAVNYGYT
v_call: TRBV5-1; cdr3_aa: ASSRAGEAGETQY
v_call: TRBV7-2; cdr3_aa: ASRLAANTGELF